What follows are 2 T cell receptor beta chains derived from one specimen sequenced in a study of OX40 agonist ivuxolimab in advanced cancers. The table came from immunoSEQ multiplex PCR; TCRdb's copy has only in-frame clones and leaves some out. The sample holds about 80,000 clones, approximately 84% seen once. The specimen was CD4+ or CD8+ T cells sorted from blood, collected in a trial of the OX40 agonist ivuxolimab. These receptors came from an adult with an advanced solid tumor such as melanoma, head and neck, liver or kidney cancer.

V gene TRBV19 combines with J gene TRBJ1-3; D call uncertain. The CDR3 contains 17 residues. The germline gives CDR1 LNHDA, CDR2 SQIVND (reference sequence). The germline V and J ends were trimmed by 4 bases and 0 bases, with 16 bases remaining between them. The DNA for the CDR3 is TGTGCCAGTAGTAGACCGGCCGGCTCCTACTCTGGAAACACCATATATTTT. As protein: CASSRPAGSYSGNTIYF.

The chain has TRBV2 and TRBJ2-3, with D perhaps TRBD1 (5 bases). This CDR3 is built from 14 residues. V gave up 6 bases and J gave up 5 bases, with 15 bases separating them. Germline V gives CDR1 SNHLY, CDR2 FYNNEI. CDR3 amino acids: CASRARAQGDTQYF. CDR3 DNA: TGTGCCAGCAGAGCCCGGGCTCAGGGAGATACGCAGTATTTT.